This T cell receptor (beta chain) was captured by sequencing in a study of blood T cell repertoires in COVID-19. Study summary: Nucleic acid was either cDNA or gDNA, and it came from T cells, B-cell-depleted T cells, or PBMCs.

The V and J ends lost 8 bases and 6 bases, in that order; junction bases with no gene match: 7. Per the germline V gene, CDR1 is SEHNR and CDR2 is FQNEAQ (reference sequence). The CDR3 runs 12 residues. Methods used by the authors: Counts of nucleated cells, estimated from reference gene primer amplification, were obtained. Clones were read by immunoSEQ multiplex PCR, and TCRdb kept only the in-frame ones, dropping some. V and J calls and clone size follow that table, whereas D and trimming were derived from the DNA. The repertoire includes about 72,000 clones, roughly 80% of them detected once, and 18% sits in the top ten.

The genes are TRBV7-9 and TRBJ2-7, with TRBD1 matching over 7 bases. Sequencing was performed on peripheral blood. This TCR was recovered from a human donor in a cohort sampled during active COVID-19. The CDR3 region is CASEDRVGEQYF. The CDR3 DNA reads TGTGCCAGCGAAGACAGGGTAGGCGAGCAGTACTTC. Based on the CDR3 plus reference TRBV7-9 and TRBJ2-7, the full variable domain is DTGVSQNPRHKITKRGQNVTFRCDPISEHNRLYWYRQTLGQGPEFLTYFQNEAQLEKSRLLSDRFSAERPKGSFSTLEIQRTEQGDSAMYLCASEDRVGEQYFGPGTRLTVT.